This T cell receptor (beta chain) was sequenced in a study of shared clonotypes between healthy human individuals. Background on the study: Donor ages ranged 18 to 49 years: a couple of women, three men. Overall study findings and caveats: Naive subsets generally had larger estimated richness than memory subsets.

Remarks on this clone: What it recognizes is unknown.

Measured with immunoSEQ multiplex PCR; TCRdb has only the in-frame clones, and not every one. The sample consists of over 1.4 million clones, 96% of them appearing once. The V gene's germline CDR1 is SGHRS and CDR2 YFSETQ. V shed 7 bases and J 0 bases; nucleotides not matched to a gene: 11. The CDR3 runs 17 residues. Into CD45RA+ naive and CD45RA-negative memory subsets, the CD4+ cells were split. The chain combines TRBV5-1 with TRBJ2-3; 10 bases fit TRBD2. This clonotype was sampled from a man aged 30 to 39 in good health. The material sequenced was naive CD4+ T cells sorted from blood. Subset: CD45RA+ positively selected. CDR3 nucleotides: TGCGCCAGCCTCAAAAGCGGGAGGGATTCTAGCACAGATACGCAGTATTTT. Protein product: CASLKSGRDSSTDTQYF. The variable domain in full, completed from reference TRBV5-1 and TRBJ2-3, reads KAGVTQTPRYLIKTRGQQVTLSCSPISGHRSVSWYQQTPGQGLQFLFEYFSETQRNKGNFPGRFSGRQFSNSRSEMNVSTLELGDSALYLCASLKSGRDSSTDTQYFGPGTRLTVL.